The sequence of this T cell receptor (beta chain) was determined in a study of shared clonotypes between healthy human individuals. The V and J ends lost 2 bases and 3 bases, in that order; junction bases with no gene match: 7. The length of the CDR3 is 17 residues. Germline V CDR1 and CDR2: SGHRS, YFSETQ. Sorted-subset replicate PCRs used 200 ng of genomic DNA. This amount corresponded to some 32,000 T cell genomes. Clones were sequenced by immunoSEQ multiplex PCR, and TCRdb holds only the in-frame ones, with some missing. The sample holds 780,000 or so clones, 72% seen once. This clonotype was obtained from a woman aged 25 to 39 in good health. Sequencing input: memory CD4+ T cells sorted from blood. Subset of the sample: CD45RA-negative fraction. The V gene is TRBV5-1, the J gene TRBJ2-1, with 11 positions matching TRBD2. The CDR3 bases are TGCGCCAGCAGCTTTGCCCCCGGGACTAGCGGCTACAATGAGCAGTTCTTC. Protein sequence: CASSFAPGTSGYNEQFF.